The rows below give T cell receptor beta chains drawn from one sample of a study of vaccination and CD4 T cells after COVID-19. From the PCR reads, TCRdb called clonotypes with MiXCR, one entry per CDR3 protein. The table includes 25,000 to 30,000 distinct CDR3 sequences, under 65% detected once. The sequencing used CD4+ T cells from blood, collected about 7 months after SARS-CoV-2 vaccination. These receptors came from a human donor who had recovered from COVID-19. Both conserved end residues are part of each CDR3. The D gene is left open where the match is weak. A clone size is listed for some rows: how often the clone was seen (once, few, many), or a class if it is expanded.

NA	NA	13	TRBV7-2	TRBJ2-5	CASSSGMGKTQYF	TGTGCCAGCAGCTCGGGAATGGGAAAGACCCAGTACTTC
NA	NA	14	TRBV24-1	TRBJ2-7	CATTKLPRVDEQYF	TGTGCCACCACGAAACTCCCGCGGGTTGACGAGCAGTACTTC
NA	NA	13	TRBV19	TRBJ1-2	CASSDSAHYGYTF	TGTGCCAGTAGTGACAGTGCCCACTATGGCTACACCTTC
few	TRBD1	15	TRBV6-1	TRBJ1-2	CASNDRASIYYGYTF	TGTGCCAGCAATGACAGGGCCTCAATTTACTATGGCTACACCTTC
NA	NA	14	TRBV7-6	TRBJ1-4	CASSLGRDNEKLFF	TGTGCCAGCAGCTTGGGGAGGGATAATGAAAAACTGTTTTTT
NA	TRBD2	15	TRBV28	TRBJ2-7	CASSFLAGGDYEQYF	TGTGCCAGCAGTTTTCTGGCGGGAGGGGACTACGAGCAGTACTTC
NA	NA	14	TRBV7-9	TRBJ1-1	CASSLLVQNTEAFF	TGTGCCAGCAGCTTACTGGTCCAGAACACTGAAGCTTTCTTT
NA	NA	14	TRBV7-9	TRBJ1-1	CASSLVPPGTEAFF	TGTGCCAGCAGCTTAGTCCCACCGGGCACTGAAGCTTTCTTT
NA	NA	15	TRBV20-1	TRBJ2-7	CSARELGRGSYEQYF	TGCAGTGCTAGGGAGCTGGGGAGAGGGTCCTACGAGCAGTACTTC
few	TRBD1	14	TRBV15	TRBJ2-7	CATSGGTGFAEQYF	TGTGCCACCAGCGGGGGGACAGGTTTTGCCGAGCAGTACTTC
few	TRBD2	19	TRBV20-1	TRBJ2-1	CSAVAGGRFSRRAYNEQFF	TGCAGTGCGGTAGCGGGAGGGAGGTTTTCTCGCCGTGCCTACAATGAGCAGTTCTTC
NA	TRBD1	15	TRBV7-9	TRBJ1-2	CASSQGQSSNYGYTF	TGTGCCAGCAGCCAGGGACAGAGCTCTAACTATGGCTACACCTTC
few	TRBD1	12	TRBV27	TRBJ1-2	CASSTGGYGYTF	TGTGCCAGCAGCACAGGGGGCTATGGCTACACCTTC
few	NA	13	TRBV15	TRBJ2-5	CATSSRAQETQYF	TGTGCCACCAGCAGCAGGGCACAAGAGACCCAGTACTTC
NA	TRBD1	16	TRBV20-1	TRBJ2-2	CSARSWDRTNTGELFF	TGCAGTGCTAGATCGTGGGACAGGACGAACACCGGGGAGCTGTTTTTT
NA	NA	11	TRBV29-1	TRBJ2-1	CSVEGSNEQFF	TGCAGCGTTGAAGGTTCGAATGAGCAGTTCTTC
few	NA	16	TRBV20-1	TRBJ2-2	CSAREAGGANTGELFF	TGCAGTGCTAGAGAAGCGGGCGGGGCAAACACCGGGGAGCTGTTTTTT
few	TRBD2	16	TRBV7-9	TRBJ2-1	CASSPTGTSSYNEQFF	TGTGCCAGCAGCCCCACCGGGACTAGCTCCTACAATGAGCAGTTCTTC
few	NA	15	TRBV7-8	TRBJ2-7	CASSPRFGGEYEQYF	TGTGCCAGCAGCCCACGGTTCGGGGGCGAGTACGAGCAGTACTTC
few	NA	14	TRBV6-1	TRBJ1-1	CASSVRTAVTEAFF	TGTGCCAGCAGTGTACGGACGGCGGTCACTGAAGCTTTCTTT
NA	NA	15	TRBV27	TRBJ2-1	CASSILGRSHNEQFF	TGTGCCAGCAGCATTCTAGGCAGGTCCCACAATGAGCAGTTCTTC
few	NA	12	TRBV10-3	TRBJ1-1	CAISRGGTEAFF	TGTGCCATCAGCAGGGGTGGCACTGAAGCTTTCTTT
NA	NA	11	TRBV20-1	TRBJ1-2	CSTTEFQSYTF	TGCAGTACTACAGAATTTCAGAGCTACACCTTC
few	NA	11	TRBV7-9	TRBJ2-4	CASGAKNIQYF	TGTGCCAGCGGAGCCAAAAACATTCAGTACTTC
NA	NA	13	TRBV18	TRBJ2-1	CASSPPGHNEQFF	TGTGCCAGCTCACCCCCGGGGCACAATGAGCAGTTCTTC
NA	TRBD2	15	TRBV7-2	TRBJ2-7	CASSYNLAGRREQYF	TGTGCCAGCAGCTATAACCTAGCGGGCCGTCGCGAGCAGTACTTC
NA	NA	13	TRBV28	TRBJ2-7	CASSGRTNYEQYF	TGTGCCAGCTCTGGCAGGACAAACTACGAGCAGTACTTC
NA	NA	16	TRBV18	TRBJ1-6	CASSPGQAKNNSPLHF	TGTGCCAGCTCACCGGGGCAGGCGAAGAATAATTCACCCCTCCACTTT
few	NA	15	TRBV15	TRBJ1-5	CATSSDLGSNQPQHF	TGTGCCACCAGCAGTGATTTGGGTAGCAATCAGCCCCAGCATTTT
NA	NA	15	TRBV6-2/TRBV6-3	TRBJ1-5	CASSWALGGNQPQHF	TGTGCCAGCAGTTGGGCCCTTGGGGGCAATCAGCCCCAGCATTTT
NA	NA	12	TRBV20-1	TRBJ2-5	CSAPGFQETQYF	TGCAGTGCTCCGGGGTTCCAAGAGACCCAGTACTTC
NA	NA	11	TRBV29-1	TRBJ2-7	CSVTGSYEQYF	TGCAGCGTTACCGGCAGCTACGAGCAGTACTTC
few	TRBD2	15	TRBV7-6	TRBJ2-1	CASSLSGGSYNEQFF	TGTGCCAGCAGCCTTAGCGGGGGATCGTACAATGAGCAGTTCTTC
few	TRBD1	14	TRBV6-1	TRBJ2-3	CASRDGTGADTQYF	TGTGCCAGCAGGGACGGGACAGGGGCAGATACGCAGTATTTT
NA	TRBD1	18	TRBV15	TRBJ1-5	CATSRDLPGQGLVQPQHF	TGTGCCACCAGCAGAGATCTCCCGGGACAGGGGTTAGTTCAGCCCCAGCATTTT
NA	NA	11	TRBV7-9	TRBJ2-7	CASSADRRQYF	TGTGCCAGCAGCGCCGACAGGAGGCAGTACTTC
few	TRBD1	15	TRBV20-1	TRBJ1-3	CSASGDSVSGNTIYF	TGCAGTGCTAGTGGGGACAGCGTCTCTGGAAACACCATATATTTT
NA	NA	15	TRBV6-5	TRBJ1-6	CASSYPGVFNSPLHF	TGTGCCAGCAGTTACCCAGGGGTTTTCAATTCACCCCTCCACTTT
NA	TRBD2	14	TRBV28	TRBJ2-7	CASNQAGGLYEQYF	TGTGCCAGCAACCAAGCGGGAGGGCTCTACGAGCAGTACTTC
NA	TRBD2	14	TRBV19	TRBJ2-1	CASSTLAGGNEQFF	TGTGCCAGTAGTACCCTAGCGGGAGGCAATGAGCAGTTCTTC
NA	TRBD2	15	TRBV20-1	TRBJ2-3	CSARDLREGRDTQYF	TGCAGTGCTAGAGATCTGCGGGAGGGCCGGGATACGCAGTATTTT
once	NA	16	TRBV20-1	TRBJ2-2	CSARERLAPMAGELFF	TGCAGTGCTAGAGAAAGGCTAGCGCCCATGGCCGGGGAGCTGTTTTTT